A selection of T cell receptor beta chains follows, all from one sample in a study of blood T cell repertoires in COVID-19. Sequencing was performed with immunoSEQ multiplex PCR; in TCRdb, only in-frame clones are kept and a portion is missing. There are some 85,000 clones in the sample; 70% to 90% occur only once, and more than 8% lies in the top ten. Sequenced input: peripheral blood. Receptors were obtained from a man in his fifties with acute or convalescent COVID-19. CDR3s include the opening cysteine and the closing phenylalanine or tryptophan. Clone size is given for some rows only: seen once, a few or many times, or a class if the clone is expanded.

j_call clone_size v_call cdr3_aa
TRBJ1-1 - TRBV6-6 CASSYSGGVEAFF
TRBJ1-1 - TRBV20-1 CSADGTIGFF
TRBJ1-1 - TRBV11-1 CAILGGANTEAFF
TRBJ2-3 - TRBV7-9 CASSPWEAGTDTQYF
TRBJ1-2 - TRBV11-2 CASSSTGRPYGYTF
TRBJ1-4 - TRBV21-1 CASSKGRRGGPTNEKLFF
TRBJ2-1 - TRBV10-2 CASSERGYNEQFF
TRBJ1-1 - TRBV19 CASSPWKGDTEAFF
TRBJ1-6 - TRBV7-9 CASSGGETNSPLHF
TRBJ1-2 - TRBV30 CAWTEGASYGYTF
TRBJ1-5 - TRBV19 CASSIPTQSNQPQHF
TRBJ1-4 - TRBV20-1 CSAKQGEKLFF
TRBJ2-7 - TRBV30 CASSNGGGEQYF
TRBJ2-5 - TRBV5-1 CASSSGTSGETQETQYF
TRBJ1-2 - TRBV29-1 CSVDPDIPNGYTF
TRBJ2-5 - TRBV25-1 CASSVPAGAQYF
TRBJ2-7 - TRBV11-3 CASSLGQPPTYEQYF
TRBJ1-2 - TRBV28 CASSSSSQGNYGYTF
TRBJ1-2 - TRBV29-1 CSVSGANYGYTF
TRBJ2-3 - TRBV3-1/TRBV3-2 CASSQEGTSGVNTQYF
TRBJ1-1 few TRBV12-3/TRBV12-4 CASSQELNTEAFF
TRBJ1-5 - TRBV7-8 CASSLLAGALNQPQHF
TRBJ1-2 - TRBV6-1 CASSAKSKGLRYGYTF
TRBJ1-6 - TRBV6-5 CASTQQGMYSPLHF